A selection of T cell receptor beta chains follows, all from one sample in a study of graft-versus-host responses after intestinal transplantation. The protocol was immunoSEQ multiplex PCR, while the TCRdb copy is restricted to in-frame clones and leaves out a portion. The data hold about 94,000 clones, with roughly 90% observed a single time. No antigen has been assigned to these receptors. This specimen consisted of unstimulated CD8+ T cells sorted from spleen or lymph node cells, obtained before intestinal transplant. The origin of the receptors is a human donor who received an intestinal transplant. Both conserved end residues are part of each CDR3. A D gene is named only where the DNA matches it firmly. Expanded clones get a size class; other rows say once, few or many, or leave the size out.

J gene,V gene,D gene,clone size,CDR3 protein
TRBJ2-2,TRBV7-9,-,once,CASSGTPNTGELFF
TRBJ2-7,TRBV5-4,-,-,CASSPGQGSYEQYF
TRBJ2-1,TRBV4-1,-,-,CASSHGQYNEQFF
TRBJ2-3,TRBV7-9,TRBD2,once,CASSWEGKISQYF
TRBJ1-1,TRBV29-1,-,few,CSVETDLEAFF
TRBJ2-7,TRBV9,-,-,CASSAEQGPHEQYF
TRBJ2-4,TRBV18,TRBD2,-,CASSPPGPSGAGNIQYF
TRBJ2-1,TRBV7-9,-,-,CASSPTGEFDEQFF
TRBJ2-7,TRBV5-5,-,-,CASSFPGDYEQYF
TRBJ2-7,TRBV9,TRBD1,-,CASSAGDRYYEQYF
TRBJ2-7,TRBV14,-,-,CASSHDGGEQYF
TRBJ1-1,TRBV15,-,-,CATSRVSNTEAFF
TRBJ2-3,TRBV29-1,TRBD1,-,CSVEQGAGDTQYF
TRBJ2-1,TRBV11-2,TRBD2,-,CASSLRAGGYNEQFF
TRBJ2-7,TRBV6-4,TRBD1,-,CASSDPHWTGTYEQYF
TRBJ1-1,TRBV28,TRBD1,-,CASSGDRGGTEAFF
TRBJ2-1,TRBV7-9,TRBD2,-,CASSPPTSGTNEQFF
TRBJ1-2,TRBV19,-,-,CASSMGHYNYGYTF
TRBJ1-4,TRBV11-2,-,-,CASSMDNPEKTNEKLFF
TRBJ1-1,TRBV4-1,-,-,CASSLTGSTEAFF
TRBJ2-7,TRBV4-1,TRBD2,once,CASSQGGDREQYF
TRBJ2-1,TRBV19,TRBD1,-,CASSNRGTINEQFF
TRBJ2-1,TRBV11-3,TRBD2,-,CASSLGYWRGVYNEQFF
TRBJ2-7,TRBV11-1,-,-,CASSLGPGSSSYEQYF
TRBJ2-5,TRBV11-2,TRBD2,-,CASSLGDYRLIQYF
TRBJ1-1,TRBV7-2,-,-,CASSPPGHTEAFF
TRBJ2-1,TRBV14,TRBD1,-,CASSPARDRIYDEQFF
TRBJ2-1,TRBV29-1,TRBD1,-,CSVVDRVNEQFF